Listed below are T cell receptor beta chains from one sample, sequenced in a study of shared clonotypes between healthy human individuals. Only in-frame clones appear in the TCRdb table, and some are missing; sequencing was by immunoSEQ multiplex PCR. The top ten clones hold over 1.3% of a sample with some 900,000 clones, about three quarters of them seen once. The sequenced sample consisted of memory CD4+ T cells sorted from blood. These receptors originate from a young man in good health. Each CDR3 is given with its conserved first and last residue. D genes are given only for firm matches. Size values are once, few and many counts, or a class for expanded clones, and some rows have none.

v_gene	j_gene	abundance	len	d_gene	CDR3aa	CDR3nt
TRBV7-2	TRBJ2-1	once	16	.	CASSSRLSGAYNEQFF	TGTGCCAGCAGCTCAAGACTTAGCGGAGCCTACAATGAGCAGTTCTTC
TRBV5-1	TRBJ2-6	.	18	TRBD1	CASSLGGTGRSGANVLTF	TGCGCCAGCAGCTTGGGTGGGACAGGACGCTCTGGGGCCAACGTCCTGACTTTC
TRBV5-1	TRBJ2-5	.	13	TRBD2	CASSWTREETQYF	TGCGCCAGCAGCTGGACTAGAGAAGAGACCCAGTACTTC
TRBV27	TRBJ2-6	.	17	.	CASQKFGSLSGANVLTF	TGTGCCAGCCAAAAATTCGGGAGTCTCTCTGGGGCCAACGTCCTGACTTTC
TRBV7-2	TRBJ2-4	.	12	.	CASSLGGNIQYF	TGTGCCAGCAGCTTAGGGGGAAACATTCAGTACTTC
TRBV5-1	TRBJ1-2	many	15	TRBD1	CASSDGQGKAYGYTF	TGCGCCAGCAGCGACGGACAGGGGAAGGCCTATGGCTACACCTTC
TRBV19	TRBJ1-1	.	16	.	CATKREGSRMNTEAFF	TGTGCCACCAAACGGGAGGGCAGCCGCATGAACACTGAAGCTTTCTTT
TRBV5-1	TRBJ1-1	.	15	.	CASSLGQPTNTEAFF	TGCGCCAGCAGCCTGGGACAACCCACGAACACTGAAGCTTTCTTT
TRBV6-4	TRBJ2-3	.	15	.	CASSKEGGTTDTQYF	TGTGCCAGCTCGAAAGAGGGGGGAACCACAGATACGCAGTATTTT
TRBV11-2	TRBJ1-1	few	13	.	CASSLGGWTEAFF	TGTGCCAGCAGCTTAGGTGGTTGGACTGAAGCTTTCTTT
TRBV2	TRBJ2-3	.	16	TRBD1	CASSVRGTGATDTQYF	TGTGCCAGCAGTGTTCGCGGGACAGGGGCCACAGATACGCAGTATTTT
TRBV5-1	TRBJ2-7	once	13	.	CASSPEGTYEQYF	TGCGCCAGCAGCCCCGAGGGGACCTACGAGCAGTACTTC
TRBV6-6	TRBJ2-1	.	12	.	CASSLLSNEQFF	TGTGCCAGCAGTCTTTTGTCCAATGAGCAGTTCTTC
TRBV19	TRBJ1-6	.	9	.	CASPGPLHF	TGTGCCAGCCCGGGGCCCCTCCACTTT
TRBV10-3	TRBJ2-2	.	15	.	CASLGGAQGTGELFF	TGTGCTTCCCTAGGGGGGGCGCAAGGCACCGGGGAGCTGTTTTTT
TRBV19	TRBJ2-5	few	14	TRBD2	CASSPRLASETQYF	TGTGCCAGTAGTCCCCGACTAGCGTCGGAGACCCAGTACTTC
TRBV28	TRBJ1-1	.	15	.	CASSSSGIGNTEAFF	TGTGCCAGCAGTTCCTCAGGGATTGGGAACACTGAAGCTTTCTTT
TRBV7-9	TRBJ2-7	.	16	.	CASSLRSAYSSYEQYF	TGTGCCAGCAGCTTAAGGTCAGCCTATAGCTCCTACGAGCAGTACTTC
TRBV30	TRBJ2-1	.	10	.	CALGFSEQFF	TGTGCCTTAGGGTTTAGTGAGCAGTTCTTC
TRBV6-1	TRBJ2-4	.	15	.	CASSEGSIAKNIQYF	TGTGCCAGCAGTGAGGGGAGTATAGCCAAAAACATTCAGTACTTC
TRBV30	TRBJ2-5	.	13	.	CAWSVRREETQYF	TGTGCCTGGAGTGTAAGGAGGGAGGAGACCCAGTACTTC
TRBV5-6	TRBJ2-3	few	14	.	CASRVGPGLGTQYF	TGTGCCAGCAGGGTAGGGCCTGGCTTGGGTACGCAGTATTTT
TRBV6-4	TRBJ2-7	.	14	.	CASSPEAGPSEQYF	TGTGCCAGCAGTCCCGAGGCGGGGCCCTCGGAGCAGTACTTC
TRBV5-4	TRBJ2-1	.	15	TRBD2	CASSLVAGEYNEQFF	TGTGCCAGCAGCTTGGTAGCGGGAGAGTACAATGAGCAGTTCTTC
TRBV19	TRBJ2-7	.	13	.	CASSITGAREQYF	TGTGCCAGTAGTATTACTGGGGCGCGAGAGCAGTACTTC
TRBV29-1	TRBJ2-1	once	12	TRBD1	CSGHRGLNEQFF	TGCAGCGGGCACAGGGGGCTTAATGAGCAGTTCTTC
TRBV10-3	TRBJ2-1	.	11	.	CATTDYNEQFF	TGTGCCACGACGGATTACAATGAGCAGTTCTTC
TRBV28	TRBJ1-2	.	13	.	CASCRSRVGGYTF	TGTGCCAGCTGTCGGTCCCGAGTGGGTGGCTACACCTTC
TRBV7-9	TRBJ1-1	once	14	.	CASSFGRLDTEAFF	TGTGCCAGCAGCTTCGGCAGGCTGGACACTGAAGCTTTCTTT
TRBV5-4	TRBJ1-1	.	14	TRBD1	CASSAGGQATEAFF	TGTGCCAGCTCGGCTGGAGGACAGGCCACTGAAGCTTTCTTT
TRBV7-2	TRBJ2-5	.	17	TRBD2	CASSLVGLGSGRETQYF	TGTGCCAGCAGCTTAGTTGGGTTGGGTAGCGGGAGAGAGACCCAGTACTTC
TRBV28	TRBJ1-5	.	15	.	CASSGPVGAGQPQHF	TGTGCCAGCAGTGGCCCCGTGGGGGCAGGGCAGCCCCAGCATTTT
TRBV5-1	TRBJ1-6	once	14	.	CASSLTGGNSPLHF	TGCGCCAGCAGCTTGACCGGGGGGAATTCACCCCTCCACTTT
TRBV28	TRBJ2-7	.	14	.	CASSRASYSYEQYF	TGTGCCAGCAGCCGTGCCAGCTACTCCTACGAGCAGTACTTC
TRBV21-1	TRBJ2-7	once	17	.	CASSKSVRREVIYEQYF	TGTGCCAGCAGCAAATCGGTTCGCAGGGAGGTAATCTACGAGCAGTACTTC
TRBV10-1	TRBJ2-6	.	17	TRBD1	CARNPGQVTSGANVLTF	TGCGCCAGGAACCCGGGACAGGTGACCTCTGGGGCCAACGTCCTGACTTTC
TRBV14	TRBJ2-2	once	13	.	CASSQRETGELFF	TGTGCCAGCAGCCAAAGGGAGACCGGGGAGCTGTTTTTT
TRBV10-3	TRBJ2-1	.	11	.	CAISEYDEQFF	TGTGCCATCAGTGAATACGATGAGCAGTTCTTC
TRBV6-5	TRBJ2-2	.	13	.	CASTRQATGELFF	TGTGCCAGCACCCGACAGGCCACCGGGGAGCTGTTTTTT
TRBV18	TRBJ1-1	few	15	.	CASSPSHWGNTEAFF	TGTGCCAGCTCACCGTCGCATTGGGGGAACACTGAAGCTTTCTTT
TRBV9	TRBJ2-7	once	14	TRBD1	CASSAGGRPYEQYF	TGTGCCAGCAGCGCAGGGGGCCGACCGTACGAGCAGTACTTC
TRBV9	TRBJ2-7	.	16	.	CASSRGDRRGAYEQYF	TGTGCCAGCAGCCGAGGGGACCGCAGGGGGGCCTACGAGCAGTACTTC
TRBV4-1	TRBJ1-5	few	14	.	CASSLGQGNQPQHF	TGCGCCAGCAGCCTTGGTCAGGGCAATCAGCCCCAGCATTTT
TRBV9	TRBJ2-2	.	16	.	CASSVGQPGATGELFF	TGTGCCAGCAGCGTAGGACAGCCGGGGGCCACCGGGGAGCTGTTTTTT
TRBV27	TRBJ1-2	few	17	.	CASRPSNLFQGNYGYTF	TGTGCCAGCAGACCCTCTAATCTCTTTCAGGGTAACTATGGCTACACCTTC